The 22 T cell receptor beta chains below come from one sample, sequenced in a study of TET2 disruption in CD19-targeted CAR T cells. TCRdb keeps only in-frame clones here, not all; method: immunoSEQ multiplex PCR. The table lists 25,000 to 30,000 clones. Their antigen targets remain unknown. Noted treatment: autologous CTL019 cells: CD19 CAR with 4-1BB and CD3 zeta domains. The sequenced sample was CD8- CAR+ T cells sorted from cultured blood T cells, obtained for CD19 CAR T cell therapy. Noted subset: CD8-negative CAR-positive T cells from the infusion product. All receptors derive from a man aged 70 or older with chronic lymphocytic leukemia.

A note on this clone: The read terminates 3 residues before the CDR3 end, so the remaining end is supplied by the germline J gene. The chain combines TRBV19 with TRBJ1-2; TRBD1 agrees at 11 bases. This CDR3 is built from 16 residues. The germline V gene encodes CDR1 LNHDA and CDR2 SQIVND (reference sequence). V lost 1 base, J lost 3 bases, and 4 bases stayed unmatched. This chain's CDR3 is CASSIVGQGAHYGYTF. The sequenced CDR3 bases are TGTGCCAGTAGTATAGTCGGACAGGGGGCCCACTATGGC.

CDR3 loop: CASSFQGTGRDGYTF. The CDR3 DNA, read in part, is TGTGCCAGCAGTTTTCAAGGGACAGGGAGAGATGGC. The V call is TRBV28, the J call TRBJ1-2, with 9 bases matching TRBD1. The CDR3 end is not reached by the read, which stops 3 residues before it; the germline J gene fills it in. Germline-derived CDR1 and CDR2 are MDHEN and SYDVKM. V dropped 3 bases and J dropped 6; count of bases not matched to a gene: 8. The CDR3 is 15 residues long.

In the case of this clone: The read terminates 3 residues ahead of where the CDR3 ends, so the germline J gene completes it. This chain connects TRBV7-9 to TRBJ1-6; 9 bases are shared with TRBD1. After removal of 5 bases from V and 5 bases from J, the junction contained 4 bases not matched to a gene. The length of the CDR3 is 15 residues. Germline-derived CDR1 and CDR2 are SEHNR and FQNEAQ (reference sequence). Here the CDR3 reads CASSIGQGNNSPLHF. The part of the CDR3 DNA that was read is TGTGCCAGCAGCATCGGACAGGGGAATAATTCACCC.

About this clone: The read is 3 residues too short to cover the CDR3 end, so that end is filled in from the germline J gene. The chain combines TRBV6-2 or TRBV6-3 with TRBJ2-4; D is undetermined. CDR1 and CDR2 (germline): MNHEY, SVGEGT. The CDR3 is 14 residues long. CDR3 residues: CASTRPGGSYGQYF. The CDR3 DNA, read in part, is TGTGCCAGCACCCGACCTGGCGGAAGCTATGGT.

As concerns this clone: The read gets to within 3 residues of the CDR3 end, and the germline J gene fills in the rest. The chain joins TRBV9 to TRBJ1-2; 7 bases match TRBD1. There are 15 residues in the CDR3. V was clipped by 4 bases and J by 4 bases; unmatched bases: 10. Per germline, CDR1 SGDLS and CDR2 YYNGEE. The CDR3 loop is CASSPRVGGVYGYTF. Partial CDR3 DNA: TGTGCCAGCAGCCCTAGGGTAGGGGGCGTCTATGGC.

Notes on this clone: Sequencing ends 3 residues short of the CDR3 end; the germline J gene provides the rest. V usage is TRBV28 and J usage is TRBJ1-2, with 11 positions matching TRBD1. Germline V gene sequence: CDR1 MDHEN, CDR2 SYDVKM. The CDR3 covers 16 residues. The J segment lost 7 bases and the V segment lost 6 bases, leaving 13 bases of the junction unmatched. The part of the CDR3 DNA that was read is TGTGCCAGCAGATCGGGACAGGGGGTGGTAGGCAGTGGC. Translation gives CASRSGQGVVGSG. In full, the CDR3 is CASRSGQGVVGSGYTF.

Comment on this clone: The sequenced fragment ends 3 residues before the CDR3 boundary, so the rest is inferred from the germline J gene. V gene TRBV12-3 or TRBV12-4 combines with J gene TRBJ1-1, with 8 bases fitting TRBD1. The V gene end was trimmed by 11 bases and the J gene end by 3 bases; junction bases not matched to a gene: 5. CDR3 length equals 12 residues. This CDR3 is CASRGQDTEAFF. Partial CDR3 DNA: TGTGCCTCGAGGGGACAGGACACTGAA.

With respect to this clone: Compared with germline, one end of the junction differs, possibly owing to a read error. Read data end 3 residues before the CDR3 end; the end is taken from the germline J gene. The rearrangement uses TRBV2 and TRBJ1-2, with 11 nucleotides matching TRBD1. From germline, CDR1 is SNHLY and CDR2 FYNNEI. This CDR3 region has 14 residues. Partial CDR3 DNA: TGTGCCAGCAGGGAAGGACAGGGGGCATGGGGC. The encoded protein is CASREGQGAWG. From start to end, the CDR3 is CASREGQGAWGYTF.

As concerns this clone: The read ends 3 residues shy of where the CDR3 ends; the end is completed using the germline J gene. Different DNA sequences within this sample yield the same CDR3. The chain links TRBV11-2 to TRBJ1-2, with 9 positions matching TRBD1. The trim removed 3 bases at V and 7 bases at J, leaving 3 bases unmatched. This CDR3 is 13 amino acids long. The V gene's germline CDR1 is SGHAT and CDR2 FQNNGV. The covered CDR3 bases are TGTGCCAGCAGCTTGGACAGGGGTGGTGGC. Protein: CASSLDRGGG. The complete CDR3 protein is CASSLDRGGGYTF. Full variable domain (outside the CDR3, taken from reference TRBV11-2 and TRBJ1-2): EAGVAQSPRYKIIEKRQSVAFWCNPISGHATLYWYQQILGQGPKLLIQFQNNGVVDDSQLPKDRFSAERLKGVDSTLKIQPAKLEDSAVYLCASSLDRGGGYTFGSGTRLTVV.

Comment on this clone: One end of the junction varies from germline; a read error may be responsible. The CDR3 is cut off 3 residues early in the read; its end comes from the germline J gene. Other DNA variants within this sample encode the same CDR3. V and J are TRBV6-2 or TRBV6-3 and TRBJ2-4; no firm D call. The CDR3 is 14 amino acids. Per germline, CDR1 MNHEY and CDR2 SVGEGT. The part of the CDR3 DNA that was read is TGTGCAAGCAGTGACCTTGCAGGAAGCTATGGT. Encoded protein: CASSDLAGSYG. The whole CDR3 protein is CASSDLAGSYGQYF.

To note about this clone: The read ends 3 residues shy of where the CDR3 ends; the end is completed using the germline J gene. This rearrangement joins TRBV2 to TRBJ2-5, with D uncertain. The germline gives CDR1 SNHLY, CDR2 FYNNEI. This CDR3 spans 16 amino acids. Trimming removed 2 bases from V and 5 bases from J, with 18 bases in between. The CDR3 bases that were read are TGTGCCAGCAGTGAAAGGTTCTCGGGTATTCAGGAGACC. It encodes CASSERFSGIQET. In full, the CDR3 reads CASSERFSGIQETQYF.

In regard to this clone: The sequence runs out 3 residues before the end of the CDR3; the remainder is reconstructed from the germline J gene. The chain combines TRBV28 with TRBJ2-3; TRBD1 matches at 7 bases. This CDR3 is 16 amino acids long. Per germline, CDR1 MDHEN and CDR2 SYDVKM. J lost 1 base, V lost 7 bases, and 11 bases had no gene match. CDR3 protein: CASIGADRFRTDTQYF. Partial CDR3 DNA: TGTGCCAGCATTGGGGCGGACAGGTTCCGCACAGATACG.

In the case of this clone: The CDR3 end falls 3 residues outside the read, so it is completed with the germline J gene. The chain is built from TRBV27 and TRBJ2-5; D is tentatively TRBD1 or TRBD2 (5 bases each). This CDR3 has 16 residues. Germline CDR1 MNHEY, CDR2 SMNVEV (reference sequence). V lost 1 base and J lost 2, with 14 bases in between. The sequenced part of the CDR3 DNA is TGTGCCAGCAGTTTATTAGGAGGCAGGGAACAAGAGACC. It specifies CASSLLGGREQET. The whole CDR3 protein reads CASSLLGGREQETQYF.

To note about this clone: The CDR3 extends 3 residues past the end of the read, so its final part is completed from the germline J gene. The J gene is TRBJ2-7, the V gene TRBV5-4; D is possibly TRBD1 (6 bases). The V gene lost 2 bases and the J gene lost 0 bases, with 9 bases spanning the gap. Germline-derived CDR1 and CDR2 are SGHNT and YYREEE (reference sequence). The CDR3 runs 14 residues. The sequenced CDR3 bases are TGTGCCAGCAGCTTAGGGGGATTCTCCTACGAG. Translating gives CASSLGGFSYE. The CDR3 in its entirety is CASSLGGFSYEQYF. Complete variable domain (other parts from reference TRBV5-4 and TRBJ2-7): ETGVTQSPTHLIKTRGQQVTLRCSSQSGHNTVSWYQQALGQGPQFIFQYYREEENGRGNFPPRFSGLQFPNYSSELNVNALELDDSALYLCASSLGGFSYEQYFGPGTRLTVT.

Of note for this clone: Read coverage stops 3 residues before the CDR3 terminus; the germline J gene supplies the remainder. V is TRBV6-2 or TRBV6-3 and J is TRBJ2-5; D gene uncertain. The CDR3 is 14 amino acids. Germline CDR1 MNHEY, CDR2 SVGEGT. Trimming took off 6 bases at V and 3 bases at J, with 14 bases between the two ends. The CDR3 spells CASRHPNVEETQYF. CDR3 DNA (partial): TGTGCCAGCAGACATCCGAATGTGGAAGAGACC.

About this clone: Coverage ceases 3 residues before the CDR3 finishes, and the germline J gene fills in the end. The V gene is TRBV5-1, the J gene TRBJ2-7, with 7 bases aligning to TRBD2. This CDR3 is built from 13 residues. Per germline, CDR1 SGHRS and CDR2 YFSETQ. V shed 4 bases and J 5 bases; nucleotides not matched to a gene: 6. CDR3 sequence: CASSLRGVDEQYF. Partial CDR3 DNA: TGCGCCAGCAGCCTACGGGGGGTGGACGAG. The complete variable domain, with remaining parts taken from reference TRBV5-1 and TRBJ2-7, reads KAGVTQTPRYLIKTRGQQVTLSCSPISGHRSVSWYQQTPGQGLQFLFEYFSETQRNKGNFPGRFSGRQFSNSRSEMNVSTLELGDSALYLCASSLRGVDEQYFGPGTRLTVT.

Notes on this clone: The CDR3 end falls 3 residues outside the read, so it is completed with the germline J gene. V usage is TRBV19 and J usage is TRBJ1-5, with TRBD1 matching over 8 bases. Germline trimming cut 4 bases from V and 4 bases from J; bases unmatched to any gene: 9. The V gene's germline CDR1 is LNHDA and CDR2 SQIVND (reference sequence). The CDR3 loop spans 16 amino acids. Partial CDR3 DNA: TGTGCCAGTAGTAAAACCCAGGGGGCTTGGAATCAGCCC. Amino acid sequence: CASSKTQGAWNQP. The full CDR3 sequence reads CASSKTQGAWNQPQHF.

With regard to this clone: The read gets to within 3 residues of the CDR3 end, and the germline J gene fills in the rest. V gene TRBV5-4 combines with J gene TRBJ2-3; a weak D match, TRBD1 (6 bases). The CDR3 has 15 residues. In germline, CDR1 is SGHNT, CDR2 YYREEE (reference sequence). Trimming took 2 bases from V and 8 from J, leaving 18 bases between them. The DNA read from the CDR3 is TGTGCCAGCAGCTTCAGTAGTGGGGGCCAAGGTACG. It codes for CASSFSSGGQGT. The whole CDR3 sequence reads CASSFSSGGQGTQYF.

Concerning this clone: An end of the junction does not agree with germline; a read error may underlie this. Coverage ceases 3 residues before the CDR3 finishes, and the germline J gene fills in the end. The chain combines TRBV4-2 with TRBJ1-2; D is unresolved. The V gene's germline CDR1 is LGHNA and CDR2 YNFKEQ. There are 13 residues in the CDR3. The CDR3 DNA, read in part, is TGCGCCAGCAGTTACAATCCCGGGTATGGC. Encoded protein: CASSYNPGYG. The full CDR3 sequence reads CASSYNPGYGYTF.

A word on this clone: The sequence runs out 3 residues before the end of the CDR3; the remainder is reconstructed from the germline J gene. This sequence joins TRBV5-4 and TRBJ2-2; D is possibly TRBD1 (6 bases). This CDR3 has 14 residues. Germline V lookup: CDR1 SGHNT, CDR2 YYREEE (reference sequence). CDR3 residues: CASSPQGKDEKLFF. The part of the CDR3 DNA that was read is TGTGCCAGCAGCCCCCAGGGGAAAGATGAAAAG. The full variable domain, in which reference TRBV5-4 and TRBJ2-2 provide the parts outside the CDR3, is ETGVTQSPTHLIKTRGQQVTLRCSSQSGHNTVSWYQQALGQGPQFIFQYYREEENGRGNFPPRFSGLQFPNYSSELNVNALELDDSALYLCASSPQGKDEKLFFGEGSRLTVL.

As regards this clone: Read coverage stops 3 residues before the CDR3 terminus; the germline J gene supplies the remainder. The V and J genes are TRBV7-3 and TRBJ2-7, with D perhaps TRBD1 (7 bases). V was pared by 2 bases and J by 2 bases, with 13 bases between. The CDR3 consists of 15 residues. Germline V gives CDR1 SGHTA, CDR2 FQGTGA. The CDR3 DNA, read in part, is TGTGCCAGCAGCTTAGGCGGGGACAGCACCTACGAG. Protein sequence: CASSLGGDSTYE. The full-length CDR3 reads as CASSLGGDSTYEQYF.

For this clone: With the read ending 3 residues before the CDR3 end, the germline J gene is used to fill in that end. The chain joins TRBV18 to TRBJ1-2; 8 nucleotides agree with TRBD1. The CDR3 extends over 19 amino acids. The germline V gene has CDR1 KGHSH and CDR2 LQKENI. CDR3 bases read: TGTGCCAGCTCACCAATAAACTATCTGGACAGGGACTCCTACAATGAC. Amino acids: CASSPINYLDRDSYND. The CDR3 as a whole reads CASSPINYLDRDSYNDYTF. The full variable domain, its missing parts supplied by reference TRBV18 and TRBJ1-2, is NAGVMQNPRHLVRRRGQEARLRCSPMKGHSHVYWYRQLPEEGLKFMVYLQKENIIDESGMPKERFSAEFPKEGPSILRIQQVVRGDSAAYFCASSPINYLDRDSYNDYTFGSGTRLTVV.